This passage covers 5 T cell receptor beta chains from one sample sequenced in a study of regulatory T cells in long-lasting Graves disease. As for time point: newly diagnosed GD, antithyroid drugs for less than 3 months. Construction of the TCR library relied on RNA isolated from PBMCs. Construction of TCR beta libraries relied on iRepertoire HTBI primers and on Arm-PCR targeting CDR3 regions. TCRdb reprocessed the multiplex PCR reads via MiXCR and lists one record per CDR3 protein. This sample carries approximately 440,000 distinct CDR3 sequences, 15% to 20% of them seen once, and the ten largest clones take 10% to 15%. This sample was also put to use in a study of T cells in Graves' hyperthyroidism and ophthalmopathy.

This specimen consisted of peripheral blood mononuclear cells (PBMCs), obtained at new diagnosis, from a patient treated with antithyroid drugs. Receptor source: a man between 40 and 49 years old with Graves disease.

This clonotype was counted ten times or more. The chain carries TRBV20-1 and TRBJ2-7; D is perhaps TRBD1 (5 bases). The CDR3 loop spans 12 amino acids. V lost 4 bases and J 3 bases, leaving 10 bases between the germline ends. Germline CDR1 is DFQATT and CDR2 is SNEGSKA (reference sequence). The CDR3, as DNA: TGCAGTGCTATCCCGGACATCTACGAGCAGTACTTC. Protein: CSAIPDIYEQYF.

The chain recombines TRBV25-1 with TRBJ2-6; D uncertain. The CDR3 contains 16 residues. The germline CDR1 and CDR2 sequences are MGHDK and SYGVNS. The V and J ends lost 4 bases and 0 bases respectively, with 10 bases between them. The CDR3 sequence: CASSVGGSSGANVLTF. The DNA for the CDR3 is TGTGCCAGCAGTGTCGGCGGCTCCTCTGGGGCCAACGTCCTGACTTTC.

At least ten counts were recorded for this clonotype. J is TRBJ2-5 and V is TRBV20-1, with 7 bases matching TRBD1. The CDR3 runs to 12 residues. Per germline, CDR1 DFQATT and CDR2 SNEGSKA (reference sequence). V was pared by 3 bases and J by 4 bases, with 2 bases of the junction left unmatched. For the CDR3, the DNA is TGCAGTGCTAGGACAGGGCGAGAGACCCAGTACTTC. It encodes CSARTGRETQYF.

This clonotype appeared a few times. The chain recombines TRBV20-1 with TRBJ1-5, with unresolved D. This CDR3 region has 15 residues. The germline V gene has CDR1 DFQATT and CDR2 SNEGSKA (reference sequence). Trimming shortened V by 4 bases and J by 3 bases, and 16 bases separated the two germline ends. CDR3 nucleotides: TGCAGTGCTAAGAGCTCGGGAGGGAACAATCAGCCCCAGCATTTT. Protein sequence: CSAKSSGGNNQPQHF.

CDR3 protein: CASTRAGGVKNEQFF. CDR3 nucleotide sequence: TGTGCCAGCACACGGGCGGGGGGGGTGAAGAATGAGCAGTTCTTC. The V and J genes are TRBV6-1 and TRBJ2-1; 9 positions match TRBD2. The CDR3 is 15 amino acids. V shed 7 bases and J 7 bases; nucleotides not matched to a gene: 11. The germline V gene has CDR1 MNHNS and CDR2 SASEGT.